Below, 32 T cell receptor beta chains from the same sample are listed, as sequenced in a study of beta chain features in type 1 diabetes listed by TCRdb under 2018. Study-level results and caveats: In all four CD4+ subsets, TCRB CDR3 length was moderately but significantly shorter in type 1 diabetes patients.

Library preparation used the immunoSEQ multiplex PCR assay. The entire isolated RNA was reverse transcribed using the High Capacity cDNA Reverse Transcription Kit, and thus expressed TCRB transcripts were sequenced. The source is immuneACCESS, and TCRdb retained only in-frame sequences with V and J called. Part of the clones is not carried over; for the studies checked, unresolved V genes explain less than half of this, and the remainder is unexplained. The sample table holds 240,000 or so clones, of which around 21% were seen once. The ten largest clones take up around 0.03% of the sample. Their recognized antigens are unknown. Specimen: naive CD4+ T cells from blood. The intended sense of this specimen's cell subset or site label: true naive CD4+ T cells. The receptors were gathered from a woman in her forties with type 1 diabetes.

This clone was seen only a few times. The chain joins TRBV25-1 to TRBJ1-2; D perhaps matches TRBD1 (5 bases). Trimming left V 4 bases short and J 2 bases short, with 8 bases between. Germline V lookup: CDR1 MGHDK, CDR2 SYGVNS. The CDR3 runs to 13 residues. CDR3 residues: CASSVGENYGYTF. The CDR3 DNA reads TGTGCCAGCAGTGTAGGGGAAAACTATGGCTACACCTTC.

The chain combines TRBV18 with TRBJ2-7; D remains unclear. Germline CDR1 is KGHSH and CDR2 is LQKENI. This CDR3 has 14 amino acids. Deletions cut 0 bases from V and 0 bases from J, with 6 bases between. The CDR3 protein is CASSPPDTSYEQYF. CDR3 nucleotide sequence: TGTGCCAGCTCACCACCCGACACCTCCTACGAGCAGTACTTC. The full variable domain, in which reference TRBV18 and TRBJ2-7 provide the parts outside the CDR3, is NAGVMQNPRHLVRRRGQEARLRCSPMKGHSHVYWYRQLPEEGLKFMVYLQKENIIDESGMPKERFSAEFPKEGPSILRIQQVVRGDSAAYFCASSPPDTSYEQYFGPGTRLTVT.

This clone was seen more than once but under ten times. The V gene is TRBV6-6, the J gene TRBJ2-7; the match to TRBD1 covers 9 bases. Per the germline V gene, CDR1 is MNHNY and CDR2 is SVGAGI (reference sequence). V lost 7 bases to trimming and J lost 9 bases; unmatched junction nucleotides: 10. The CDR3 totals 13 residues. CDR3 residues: CASTGTGSQRQYF. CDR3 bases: TGTGCCAGCACCGGGACAGGGAGCCAGAGGCAGTACTTC.

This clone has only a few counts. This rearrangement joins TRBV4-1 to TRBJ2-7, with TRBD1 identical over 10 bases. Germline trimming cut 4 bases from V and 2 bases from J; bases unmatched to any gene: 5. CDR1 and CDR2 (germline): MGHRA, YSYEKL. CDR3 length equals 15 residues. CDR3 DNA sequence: TGCGCCAGCAGCCCCGGGACAGGGGAGGCCTACGAGCAGTACTTC. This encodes CASSPGTGEAYEQYF.

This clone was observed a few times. This CDR3 is CASSSRIPFYEQYF. The CDR3 DNA follows: TGTGCCAGCAGTTCCAGGATTCCGTTCTACGAGCAGTACTTC. The V call is TRBV6-5, the J call TRBJ2-7; D is ambiguous. Germline V CDR1 and CDR2: MNHEY, SVGAGI. The CDR3 length is 14 residues. Trimming shortened V by 4 bases and J by 3 bases, and 13 bases separated the two germline ends.

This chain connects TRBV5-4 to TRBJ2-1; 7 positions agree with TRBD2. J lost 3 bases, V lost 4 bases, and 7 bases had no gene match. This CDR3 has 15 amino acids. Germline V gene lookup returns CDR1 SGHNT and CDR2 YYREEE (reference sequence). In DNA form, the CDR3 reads TGTGCCAGCAGCGGAAATCTAGCGGACTACAATGAGCAGTTCTTC. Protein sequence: CASSGNLADYNEQFF.

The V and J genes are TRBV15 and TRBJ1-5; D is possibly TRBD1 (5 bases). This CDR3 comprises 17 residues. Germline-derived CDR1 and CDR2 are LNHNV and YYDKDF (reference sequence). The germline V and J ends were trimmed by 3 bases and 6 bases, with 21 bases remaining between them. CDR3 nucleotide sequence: TGTGCCACCAGCAGTATTGGGCGGGGACGGGGGAGTCAGCCCCAGCATTTT. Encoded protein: CATSSIGRGRGSQPQHF.

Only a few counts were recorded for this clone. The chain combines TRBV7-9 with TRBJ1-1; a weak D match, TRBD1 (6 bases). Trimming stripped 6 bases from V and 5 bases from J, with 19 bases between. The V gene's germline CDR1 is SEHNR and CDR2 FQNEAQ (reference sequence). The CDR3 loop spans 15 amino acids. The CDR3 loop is CASRPLTGSETEAFF. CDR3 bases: TGTGCCAGCAGGCCGCTCACAGGGTCGGAAACTGAAGCTTTCTTT.

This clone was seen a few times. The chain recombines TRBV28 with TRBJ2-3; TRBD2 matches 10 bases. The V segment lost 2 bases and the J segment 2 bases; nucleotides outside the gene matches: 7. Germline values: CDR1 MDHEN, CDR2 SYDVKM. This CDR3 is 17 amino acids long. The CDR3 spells CASSLQASGGATDTQYF. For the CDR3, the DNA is TGTGCCAGCAGTTTACAGGCTAGCGGGGGAGCCACAGATACGCAGTATTTT.

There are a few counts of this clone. The chain's CDR3 is CASSPQQGSNYGYTF. The CDR3 DNA follows: TGTGCCAGCAGCCCCCAACAGGGGTCAAACTATGGCTACACCTTC. The rearrangement joins TRBV11-1 to TRBJ1-2, with TRBD1 matching 7 bases. The CDR3 has 15 amino acids. CDR1 and CDR2 from the germline V gene are SGHAT and FQDESV (reference sequence). V lost 5 bases and J lost 2; bases outside the gene matches: 8.

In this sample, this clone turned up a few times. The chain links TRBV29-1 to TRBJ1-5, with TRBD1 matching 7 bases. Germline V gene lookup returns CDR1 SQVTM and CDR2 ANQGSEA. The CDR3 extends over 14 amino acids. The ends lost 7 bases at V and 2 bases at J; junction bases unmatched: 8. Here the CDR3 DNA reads TGCAGCGCCAGACAGGGAACGGGCAATCAGCCCCAGCATTTT. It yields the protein CSARQGTGNQPQHF.

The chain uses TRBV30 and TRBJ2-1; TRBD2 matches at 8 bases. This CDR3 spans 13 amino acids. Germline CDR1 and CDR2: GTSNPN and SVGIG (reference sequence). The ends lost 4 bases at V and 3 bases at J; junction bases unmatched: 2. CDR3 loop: CAWTSGGYNEQFF. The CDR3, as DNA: TGTGCCTGGACGAGCGGGGGCTACAATGAGCAGTTCTTC.

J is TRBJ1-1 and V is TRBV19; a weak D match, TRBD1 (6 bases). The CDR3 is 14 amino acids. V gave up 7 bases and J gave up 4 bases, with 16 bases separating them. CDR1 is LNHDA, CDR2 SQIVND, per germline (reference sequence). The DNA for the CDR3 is TGTGCCAGTACCATAGGGGGTGTTGGCACTGAAGCTTTCTTT. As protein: CASTIGGVGTEAFF.

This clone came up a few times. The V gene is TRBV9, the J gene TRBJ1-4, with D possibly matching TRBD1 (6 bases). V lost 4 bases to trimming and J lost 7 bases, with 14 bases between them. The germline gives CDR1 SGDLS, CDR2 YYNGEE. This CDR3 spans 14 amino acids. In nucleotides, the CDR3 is TGTGCCAGCAGCTCGGACAGTACCGTTGAAAAACTGTTTTTT. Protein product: CASSSDSTVEKLFF.

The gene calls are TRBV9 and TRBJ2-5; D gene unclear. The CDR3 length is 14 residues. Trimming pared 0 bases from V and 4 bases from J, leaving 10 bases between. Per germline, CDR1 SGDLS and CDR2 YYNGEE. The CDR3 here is CASSVGVGLETQYF. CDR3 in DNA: TGTGCCAGCAGCGTAGGGGTGGGCCTAGAGACCCAGTACTTC.

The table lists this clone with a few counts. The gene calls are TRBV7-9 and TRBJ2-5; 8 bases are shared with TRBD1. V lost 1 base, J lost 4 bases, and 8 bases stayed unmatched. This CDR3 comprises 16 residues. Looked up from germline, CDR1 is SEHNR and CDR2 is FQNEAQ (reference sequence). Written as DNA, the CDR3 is TGTGCCAGCAGCTTAGGCCCCGGGACAGGCACAGAGACCCAGTACTTC. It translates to CASSLGPGTGTETQYF. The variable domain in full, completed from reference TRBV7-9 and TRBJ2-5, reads DTGVSQNPRHKITKRGQNVTFRCDPISEHNRLYWYRQTLGQGPEFLTYFQNEAQLEKSRLLSDRFSAERPKGSFSTLEIQRTEQGDSAMYLCASSLGPGTGTETQYFGPGTRLLVL.

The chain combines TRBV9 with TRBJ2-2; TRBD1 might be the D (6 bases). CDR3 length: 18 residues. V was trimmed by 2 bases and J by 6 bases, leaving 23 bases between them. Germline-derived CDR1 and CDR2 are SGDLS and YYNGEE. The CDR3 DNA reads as TGTGCCAGCAGCGTCGGCTTTCCCGGACAGCTAGGATCCGGGGAGCTGTTTTTT. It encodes CASSVGFPGQLGSGELFF.

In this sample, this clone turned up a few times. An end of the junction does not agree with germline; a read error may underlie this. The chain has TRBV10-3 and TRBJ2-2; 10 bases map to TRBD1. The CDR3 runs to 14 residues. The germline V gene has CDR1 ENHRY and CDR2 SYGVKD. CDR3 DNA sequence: TGTGCCGTCAGACAGGGGGCTAGCACCGGGGAGCTGTTTTTT. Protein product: CAVRQGASTGELFF.

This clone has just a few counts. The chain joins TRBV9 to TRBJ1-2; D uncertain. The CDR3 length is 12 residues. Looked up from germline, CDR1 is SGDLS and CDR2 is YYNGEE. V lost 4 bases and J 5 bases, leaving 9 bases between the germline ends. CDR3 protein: CASSLESYGYTF. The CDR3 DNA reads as TGTGCCAGCAGCTTGGAGTCTTATGGCTACACCTTC.

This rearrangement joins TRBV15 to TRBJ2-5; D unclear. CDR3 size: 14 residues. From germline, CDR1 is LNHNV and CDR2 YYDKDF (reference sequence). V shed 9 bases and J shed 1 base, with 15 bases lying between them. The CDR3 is CATRPTVSQETQYF. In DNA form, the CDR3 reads TGTGCCACGAGACCCACAGTTTCCCAAGAGACCCAGTACTTC.

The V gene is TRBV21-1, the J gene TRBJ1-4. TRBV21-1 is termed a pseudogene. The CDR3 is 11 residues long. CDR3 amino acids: CASTSSGKLFF. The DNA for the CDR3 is TGTGCCAGCACCTCCTCGGGGAAACTGTTTTTT.

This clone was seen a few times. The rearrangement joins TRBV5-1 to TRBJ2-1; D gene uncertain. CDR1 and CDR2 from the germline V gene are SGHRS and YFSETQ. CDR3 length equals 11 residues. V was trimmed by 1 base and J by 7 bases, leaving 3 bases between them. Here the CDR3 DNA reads TGCGCCAGCAGCTTGCGGAATGAGCAGTTCTTC. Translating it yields CASSLRNEQFF. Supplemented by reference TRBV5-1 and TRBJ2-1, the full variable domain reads KAGVTQTPRYLIKTRGQQVTLSCSPISGHRSVSWYQQTPGQGLQFLFEYFSETQRNKGNFPGRFSGRQFSNSRSEMNVSTLELGDSALYLCASSLRNEQFFGPGTRLTVL.

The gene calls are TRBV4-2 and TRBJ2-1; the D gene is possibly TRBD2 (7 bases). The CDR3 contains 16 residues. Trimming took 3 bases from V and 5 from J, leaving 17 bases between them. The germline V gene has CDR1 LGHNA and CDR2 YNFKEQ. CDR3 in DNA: TGTGCCAGCAGCCAGCCTGGGGGGGCGACCGACAATGAGCAGTTCTTC. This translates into CASSQPGGATDNEQFF.

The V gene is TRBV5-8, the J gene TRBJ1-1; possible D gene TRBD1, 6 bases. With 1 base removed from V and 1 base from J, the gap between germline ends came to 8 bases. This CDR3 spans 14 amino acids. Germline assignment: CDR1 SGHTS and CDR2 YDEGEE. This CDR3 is CASSLTGWNTEAFF. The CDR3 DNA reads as TGTGCCAGCAGCTTGACAGGGTGGAACACTGAAGCTTTCTTT.

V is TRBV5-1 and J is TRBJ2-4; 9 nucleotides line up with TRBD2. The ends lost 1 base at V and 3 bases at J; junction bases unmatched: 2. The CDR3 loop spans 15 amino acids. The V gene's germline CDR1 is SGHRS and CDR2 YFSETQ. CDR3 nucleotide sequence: TGCGCCAGCAGCTTGCCTAGCGGGGACAAAAACATTCAGTACTTC. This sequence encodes CASSLPSGDKNIQYF.

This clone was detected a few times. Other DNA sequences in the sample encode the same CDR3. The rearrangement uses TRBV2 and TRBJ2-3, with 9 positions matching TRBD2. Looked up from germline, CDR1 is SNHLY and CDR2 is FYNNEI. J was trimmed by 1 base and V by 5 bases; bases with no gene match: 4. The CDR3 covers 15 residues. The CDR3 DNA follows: TGTGCCAGCAGTTCTAGGACTAGCGGCACAGATACGCAGTATTTT. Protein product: CASSSRTSGTDTQYF.

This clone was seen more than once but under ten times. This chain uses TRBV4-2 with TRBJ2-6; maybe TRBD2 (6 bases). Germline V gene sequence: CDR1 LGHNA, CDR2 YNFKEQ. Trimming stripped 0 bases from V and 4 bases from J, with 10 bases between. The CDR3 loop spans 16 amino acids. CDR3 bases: TGTGCCAGCAGCCAAGAGCGGGGACCCGGGGCCAACGTCCTGACTTTC. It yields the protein CASSQERGPGANVLTF.

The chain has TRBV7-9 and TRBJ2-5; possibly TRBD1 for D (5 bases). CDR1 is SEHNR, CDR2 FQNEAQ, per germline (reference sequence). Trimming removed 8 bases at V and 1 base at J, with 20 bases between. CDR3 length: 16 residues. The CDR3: CASSPPRQGIQETQYF. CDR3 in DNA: TGTGCCAGCTCCCCCCCCCGGCAGGGCATCCAAGAGACCCAGTACTTC.

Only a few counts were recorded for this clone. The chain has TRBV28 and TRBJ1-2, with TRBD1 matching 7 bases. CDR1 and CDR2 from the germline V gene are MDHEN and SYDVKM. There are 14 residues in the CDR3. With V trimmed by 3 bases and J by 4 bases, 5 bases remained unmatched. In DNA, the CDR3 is TGTGCCAGCAGTTTTACAGGGGCCTCCTATGGCTACACCTTC. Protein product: CASSFTGASYGYTF.

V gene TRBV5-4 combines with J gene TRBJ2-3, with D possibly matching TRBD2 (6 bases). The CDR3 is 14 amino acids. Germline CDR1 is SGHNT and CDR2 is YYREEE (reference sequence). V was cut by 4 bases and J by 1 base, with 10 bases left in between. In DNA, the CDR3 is TGTGCCAGCAGCCGCGGGGAGCGCACAGATACGCAGTATTTT. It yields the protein CASSRGERTDTQYF.

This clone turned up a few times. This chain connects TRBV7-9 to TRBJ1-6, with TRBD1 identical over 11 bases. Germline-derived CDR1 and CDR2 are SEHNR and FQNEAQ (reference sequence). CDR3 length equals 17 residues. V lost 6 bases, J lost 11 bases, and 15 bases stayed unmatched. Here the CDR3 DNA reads TGTGCCAGCAGTTTCACACAGCCGGGACAGGGGGGAACACCCCTCCACTTT. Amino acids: CASSFTQPGQGGTPLHF.

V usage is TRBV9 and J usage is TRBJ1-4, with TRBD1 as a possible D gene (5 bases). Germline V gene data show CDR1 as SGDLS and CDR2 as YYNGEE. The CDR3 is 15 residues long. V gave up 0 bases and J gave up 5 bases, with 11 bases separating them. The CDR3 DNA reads TGTGCCAGCAGCGTAGTAGGGGAAGACAATGAAAAACTGTTTTTT. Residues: CASSVVGEDNEKLFF.